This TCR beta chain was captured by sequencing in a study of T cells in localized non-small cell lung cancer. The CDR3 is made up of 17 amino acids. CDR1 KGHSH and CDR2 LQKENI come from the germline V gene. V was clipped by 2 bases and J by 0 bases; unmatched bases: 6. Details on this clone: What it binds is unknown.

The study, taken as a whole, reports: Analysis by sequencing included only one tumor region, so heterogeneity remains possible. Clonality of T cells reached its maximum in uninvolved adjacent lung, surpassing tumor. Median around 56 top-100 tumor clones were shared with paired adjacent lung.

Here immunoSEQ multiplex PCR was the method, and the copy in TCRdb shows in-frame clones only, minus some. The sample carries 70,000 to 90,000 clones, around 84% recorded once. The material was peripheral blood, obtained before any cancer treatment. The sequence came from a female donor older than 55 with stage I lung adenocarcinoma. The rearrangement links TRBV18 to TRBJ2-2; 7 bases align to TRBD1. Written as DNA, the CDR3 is TGTGCCAGCTCACCAAGGGCGCAGGGGGCGAACACCGGGGAGCTGTTTTTT. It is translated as CASSPRAQGANTGELFF. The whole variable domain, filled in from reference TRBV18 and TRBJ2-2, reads NAGVMQNPRHLVRRRGQEARLRCSPMKGHSHVYWYRQLPEEGLKFMVYLQKENIIDESGMPKERFSAEFPKEGPSILRIQQVVRGDSAAYFCASSPRAQGANTGELFFGEGSRLTVL.